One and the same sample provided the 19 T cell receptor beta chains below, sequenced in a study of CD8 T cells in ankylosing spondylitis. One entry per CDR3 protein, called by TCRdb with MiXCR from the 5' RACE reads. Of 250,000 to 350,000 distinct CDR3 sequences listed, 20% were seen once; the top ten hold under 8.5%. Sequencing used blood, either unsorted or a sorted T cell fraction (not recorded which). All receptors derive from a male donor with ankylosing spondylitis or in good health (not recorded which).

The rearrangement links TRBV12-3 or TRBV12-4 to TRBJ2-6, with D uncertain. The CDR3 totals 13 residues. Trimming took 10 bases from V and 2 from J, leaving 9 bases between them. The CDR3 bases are TGTGCCACGCTCTTGGCTGGGGCCAACGTCCTGACTTTC. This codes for CATLLAGANVLTF.

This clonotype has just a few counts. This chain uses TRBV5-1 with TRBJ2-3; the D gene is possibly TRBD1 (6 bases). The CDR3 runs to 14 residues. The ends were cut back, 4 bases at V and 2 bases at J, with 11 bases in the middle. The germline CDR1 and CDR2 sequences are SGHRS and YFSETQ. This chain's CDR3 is CASSVDSPTDTQYF. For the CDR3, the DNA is TGCGCCAGCAGCGTGGACAGTCCCACAGATACGCAGTATTTT.

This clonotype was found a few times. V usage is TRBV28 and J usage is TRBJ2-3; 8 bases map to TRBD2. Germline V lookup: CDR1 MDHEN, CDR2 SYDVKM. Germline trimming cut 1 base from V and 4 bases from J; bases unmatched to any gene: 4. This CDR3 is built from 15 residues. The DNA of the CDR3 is TGTGCCAGCAGTTTATATGCGGGAGGCGCAGATACGCAGTATTTT. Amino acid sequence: CASSLYAGGADTQYF.

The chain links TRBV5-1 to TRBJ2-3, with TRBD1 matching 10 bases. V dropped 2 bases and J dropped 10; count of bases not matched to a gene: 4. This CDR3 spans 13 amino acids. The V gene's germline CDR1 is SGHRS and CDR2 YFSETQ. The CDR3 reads CASSLGTGASQYF. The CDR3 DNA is TGCGCCAGCAGCTTAGGGACAGGGGCATCGCAGTATTTT.

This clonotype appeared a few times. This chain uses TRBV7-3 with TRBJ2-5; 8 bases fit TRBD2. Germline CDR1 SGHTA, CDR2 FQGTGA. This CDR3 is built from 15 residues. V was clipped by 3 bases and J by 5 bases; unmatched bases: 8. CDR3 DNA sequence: TGTGCCAGCAGCTTGAGCGGGGGACCCTCGGAGACCCAGTACTTC. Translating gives CASSLSGGPSETQYF. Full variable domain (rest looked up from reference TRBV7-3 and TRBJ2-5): GAGVSQTPSNKVTEKGKYVELRCDPISGHTALYWYRQSLGQGPEFLIYFQGTGAADDSGLPNDRFFAVRPEGSVSTLKIQRTERGDSAVYLCASSLSGGPSETQYFGPGTRLLVL.

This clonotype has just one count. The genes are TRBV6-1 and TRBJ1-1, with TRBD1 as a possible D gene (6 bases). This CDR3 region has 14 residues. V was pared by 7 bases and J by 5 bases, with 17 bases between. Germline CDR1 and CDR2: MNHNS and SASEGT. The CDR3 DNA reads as TGTGCCAGCAACCCACTTCAGGGGAGGACTGAAGCTTTCTTT. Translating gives CASNPLQGRTEAFF.

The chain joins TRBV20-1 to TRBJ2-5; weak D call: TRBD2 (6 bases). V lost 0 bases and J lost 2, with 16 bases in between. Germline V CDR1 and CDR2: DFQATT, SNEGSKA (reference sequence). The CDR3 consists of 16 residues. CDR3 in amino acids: CSARDYLAPQQETQYF. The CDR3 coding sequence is TGCAGTGCTAGAGATTACCTAGCGCCACAGCAAGAGACCCAGTACTTC.

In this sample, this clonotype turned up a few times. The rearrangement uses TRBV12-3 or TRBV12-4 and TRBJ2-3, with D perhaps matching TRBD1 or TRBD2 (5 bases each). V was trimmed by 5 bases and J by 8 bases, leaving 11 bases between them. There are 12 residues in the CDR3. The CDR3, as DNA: TGTGCCAGCAGTCCACGGGACGCTACGCAGTATTTT. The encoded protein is CASSPRDATQYF.

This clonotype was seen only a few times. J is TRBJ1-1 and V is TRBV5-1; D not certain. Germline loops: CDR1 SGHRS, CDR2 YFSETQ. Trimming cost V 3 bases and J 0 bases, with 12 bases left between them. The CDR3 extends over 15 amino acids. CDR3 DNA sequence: TGCGCCAGCAGCTCGGTTCTCGGCATGAACACTGAAGCTTTCTTT. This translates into CASSSVLGMNTEAFF.

CDR3 nucleotide sequence: TGTGCCAGCTCACAAACGACTAGATCACAAGAGACCCAGTACTTC. Amino acids: CASSQTTRSQETQYF. The J gene is TRBJ2-5, the V gene TRBV18; a weak D match, TRBD2 (6 bases). Germline V gives CDR1 KGHSH, CDR2 LQKENI. The CDR3 has 15 amino acids. V was trimmed by 4 bases and J by 2 bases, leaving 14 bases between them.

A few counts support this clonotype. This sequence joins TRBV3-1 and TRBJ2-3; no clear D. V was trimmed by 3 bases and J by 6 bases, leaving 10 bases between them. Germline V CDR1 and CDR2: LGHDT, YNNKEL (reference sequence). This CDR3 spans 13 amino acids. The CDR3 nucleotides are TGTGCCAGCAGCCATACCCATGAGGATACGCAGTATTTT. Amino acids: CASSHTHEDTQYF.

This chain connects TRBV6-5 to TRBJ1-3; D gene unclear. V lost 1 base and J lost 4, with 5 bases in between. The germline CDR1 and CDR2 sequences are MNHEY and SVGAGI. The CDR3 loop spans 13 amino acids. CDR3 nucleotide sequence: TGTGCCAGCAGTTACTTAAGAGGAAACACCATATATTTT. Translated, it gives CASSYLRGNTIYF.

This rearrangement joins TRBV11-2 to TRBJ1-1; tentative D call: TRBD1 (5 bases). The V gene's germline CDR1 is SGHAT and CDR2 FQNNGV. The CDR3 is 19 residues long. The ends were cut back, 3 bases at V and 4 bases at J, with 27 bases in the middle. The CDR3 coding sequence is TGTGCCAGCAGCTTGGGGACGTTTATACGGGGCACGAGTCCCACTGAAGCTTTCTTT. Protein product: CASSLGTFIRGTSPTEAFF.

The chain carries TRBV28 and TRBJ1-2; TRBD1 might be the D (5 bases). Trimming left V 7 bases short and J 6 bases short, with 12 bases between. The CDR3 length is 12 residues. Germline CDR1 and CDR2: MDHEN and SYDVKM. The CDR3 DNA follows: TGTGCCAGCACCTTGAGGGGTGATGGCTACACCTTC. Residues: CASTLRGDGYTF.

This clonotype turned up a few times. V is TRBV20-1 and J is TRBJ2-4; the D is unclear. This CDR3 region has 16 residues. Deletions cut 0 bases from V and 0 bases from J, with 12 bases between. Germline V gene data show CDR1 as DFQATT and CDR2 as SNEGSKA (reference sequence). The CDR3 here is CSARDGVALAKNIQYF. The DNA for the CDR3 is TGCAGTGCTAGAGATGGGGTAGCTCTAGCCAAAAACATTCAGTACTTC.

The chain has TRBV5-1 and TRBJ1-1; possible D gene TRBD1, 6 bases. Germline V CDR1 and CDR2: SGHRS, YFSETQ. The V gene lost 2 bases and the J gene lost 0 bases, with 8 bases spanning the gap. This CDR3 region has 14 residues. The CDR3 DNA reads TGCGCCAGCAGCTTTGACAGGTTGAACACTGAAGCTTTCTTT. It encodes CASSFDRLNTEAFF.

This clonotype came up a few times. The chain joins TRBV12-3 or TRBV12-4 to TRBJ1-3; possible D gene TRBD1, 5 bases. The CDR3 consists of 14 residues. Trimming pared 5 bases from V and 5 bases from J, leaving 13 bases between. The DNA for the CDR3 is TGTGCCAGCAGTGCGGACGGGGCTCGAAACACCATATATTTT. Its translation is CASSADGARNTIYF.

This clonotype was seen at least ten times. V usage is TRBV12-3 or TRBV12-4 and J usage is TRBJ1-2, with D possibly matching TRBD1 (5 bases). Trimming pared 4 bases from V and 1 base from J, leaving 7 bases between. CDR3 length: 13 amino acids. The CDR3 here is CASSSTVNYGYTF. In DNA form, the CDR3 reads TGTGCCAGCAGTTCGACAGTTAACTATGGCTACACCTTC.

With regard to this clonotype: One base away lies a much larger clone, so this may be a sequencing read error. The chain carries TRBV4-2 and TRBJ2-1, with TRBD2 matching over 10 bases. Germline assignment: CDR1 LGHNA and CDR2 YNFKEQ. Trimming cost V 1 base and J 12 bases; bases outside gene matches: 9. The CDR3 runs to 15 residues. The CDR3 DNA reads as TGTGCCAGCAGCCAAGGTCTAGCGGGGGCATTTGCGCAGTTCTTC. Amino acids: CASSQGLAGAFAQFF.